Below, 15 T cell receptor beta chains from the same sample are listed, as sequenced in a study of tumor and adjacent non-tumor tissue in lung cancer. TCRbeta libraries were built with three rounds of nested PCR, modified from ARM-PCR. Each CDR3 protein is one row after TCRdb ran MiXCR on the multiplex PCR reads. Of 81,000 or so distinct CDR3 sequences listed, roughly 80% are singletons. The template was RNA from unsorted bulk tissue. The normal lung tissue was taken more than 3 cm from the tumor edge. What was sequenced was distant non-tumor lung tissue. These receptors were obtained from a man between 60 and 75 years old with non-small cell lung cancer.

In the case of this clonotype: Since the CDR3 does not end with the conserved phenylalanine or tryptophan, this likely comes from a read error. This CDR3 reads CASSVGTDTQYY. The CDR3 nucleotides are TGTGCCAGCAGTGTAGGCACAGATACGCAGTATTAT. The J gene is TRBJ2-3, the V gene TRBV6-5; no reliable D call. V dropped 5 bases and J dropped 1 base, with 4 bases sitting between them. The CDR3 is 12 amino acids. The germline gives CDR1 MNHEY, CDR2 SVGAGI.

About this clonotype itself: This is likely a read error, given that the CDR3 carries no conserved phenylalanine or tryptophan at its end. It is unclear where the CDR3 begins or ends on the DNA, so no DNA is shown, and the CDR3 is as TCRdb lists it. The CDR3 is CASSFQGADTNYL. The chain recombines TRBV11-3 with TRBJ2-3; TRBD1 is taken as the D call from the table, unchecked against the DNA. The CDR3 adds up to 13 amino acids, both ends counted. Per the germline V gene, CDR1 is SGHNT and CDR2 is YENEEA.

On this clonotype itself: Germline is not matched at one junction end, which may reflect a read error. The rearrangement links TRBV4-1 to TRBJ2-1, with D perhaps matching TRBD2 (6 bases). Germline V gene lookup returns CDR1 MGHRA and CDR2 YSYEKL. This CDR3 comprises 13 residues. CDR3 loop: CASRTEGNNGQFF. For the CDR3, the DNA is TGCGCCAGCAGAACGGAGGGGAACAATGGGCAGTTCTTC.

With respect to this clonotype: One end of the junction fails to match germline, which may point to a read error. The chain combines TRBV11-2 with TRBJ2-1; tentative D call: TRBD2 (5 bases). The CDR3 has 14 amino acids. Per the germline V gene, CDR1 is SGHAT and CDR2 is FQNNGV. The CDR3 region has the DNA TGTGCCAGAAGCTTAGCCACGGGGTACAATGAGCAGTTCTTC. Protein sequence: CARSLATGYNEQFF.

In regard to this clonotype: One junction end disagrees with the germline gene, perhaps due to a read error. The chain joins TRBV6-5 to TRBJ2-7; D perhaps matches TRBD2 (6 bases). Germline V gives CDR1 MNHEY, CDR2 SVGAGI. The CDR3 runs to 14 residues. DNA for the CDR3: TGTACCAGCAGTGTCCGGGACTCTTGGGGCGAGCAGTACTTC. Residues: CTSSVRDSWGEQYF.

Regarding this clonotype: Possible read error: a much larger clone is one base away. This chain joins TRBV6-1 and TRBJ2-4; D might be TRBD1 (5 bases). Germline V gives CDR1 MNHNS, CDR2 SASEGT. The CDR3 totals 15 residues. Between the trimmed V and J ends, which lost 0 bases and 8 bases, there was a span of 14 bases. This CDR3 is CASSEAGLGSDIQYF. The CDR3 bases are TGTGCCAGCAGTGAAGCGGGGCTGGGGTCGGACATTCAGTACTTC.

Only one count was recorded for this clonotype. The junction shows a germline mismatch at one end, possibly a read error. V and J are TRBV11-3 and TRBJ2-3; maybe TRBD2 (5 bases). From germline, CDR1 is SGHNT and CDR2 YENEEA. The CDR3 has 17 residues. The CDR3 loop reads CACSLESGVSSTDAQYF. As DNA, the CDR3 is TGTGCCTGCAGCCTTGAATCCGGGGTCTCTAGCACAGATGCGCAGTATTTT. The variable domain in full, completed from reference TRBV11-3 and TRBJ2-3, reads EAGVVQSPRYKIIEKKQPVAFWCNPISGHNTLYWYLQNLGQGPELLIRYENEEAVDDSQLPKDRFSAERLKGVDSTLKIQPAELGDSAVYLCACSLESGVSSTDAQYFGPGTRLTVL.

V is TRBV6-2 or TRBV6-3 and J is TRBJ2-1, with D possibly being TRBD2 (5 bases). Between the trimmed V and J ends, which lost 7 bases and 8 bases, there was a span of 15 bases. The CDR3 sequence is 13 residues long. Per the germline V gene, CDR1 is MNHEY and CDR2 is SVGEGT. The CDR3 region is CASNRRGYYEQFF. CDR3 DNA sequence: TGTGCCAGCAATCGCCGCGGGTACTATGAGCAGTTCTTC.

This chain links TRBV12-3 or TRBV12-4 with TRBJ1-5; a weak D match, TRBD1 (5 bases). The CDR3 spans 14 residues. With 10 bases removed from V and 3 bases from J, the gap between germline ends came to 16 bases. CDR3 sequence reads: CAKSAGTYNQPQHF. The CDR3 DNA follows: TGTGCCAAAAGTGCCGGGACGTACAATCAGCCCCAGCATTTT.

Note on this clonotype: Relative to the germline gene, one junction end is altered; a read error may explain this. The chain couples TRBV11-2 to TRBJ2-7, with a weak D call TRBD1 (6 bases). The length of the CDR3 is 17 residues. Germline lookup yields CDR1 SGHAT and CDR2 FQNNGV. The CDR3: CVSSLANRVRDIYEQYF. The CDR3 DNA reads TGTGTCAGCAGCTTAGCAAACAGGGTGAGGGACATTTACGAGCAGTACTTC. The full variable domain, its missing parts supplied by reference TRBV11-2 and TRBJ2-7, is EAGVAQSPRYKIIEKRQSVAFWCNPISGHATLYWYQQILGQGPKLLIQFQNNGVVDDSQLPKDRFSAERLKGVDSTLKIQPAKLEDSAVYLCVSSLANRVRDIYEQYFGPGTRLTVT.

This clonotype came up a few times. This may be a read error: a much more frequent sequence differs by one nucleotide. V is TRBV4-3 and J is TRBJ2-7; tentatively, D is TRBD1 (6 bases). The CDR3 contains 16 residues. Per the germline V gene, CDR1 is LGHNA and CDR2 is YSLEER. The CDR3 DNA is TGCGCCAACAGCCAAGAGTATCCAGGGGCGACCTACGAGCAGTACTTC. Its protein is CANSQEYPGATYEQYF.

This chain links TRBV11-2 with TRBJ2-5; D possibly uses TRBD1 or TRBD2 (6 bases each). There are 16 residues in the CDR3. V lost 4 bases, J lost 9 bases, and 24 bases lay in between. Germline V lookup: CDR1 SGHAT, CDR2 FQNNGV. CDR3 coding DNA: TGTGCCAGCAGCTCCACAATTGGGGGGCCAAATGAGGCCCAGTACTTC. This codes for CASSSTIGGPNEAQYF. The full variable domain, its missing parts supplied by reference TRBV11-2 and TRBJ2-5, is EAGVAQSPRYKIIEKRQSVAFWCNPISGHATLYWYQQILGQGPKLLIQFQNNGVVDDSQLPKDRFSAERLKGVDSTLKIQPAKLEDSAVYLCASSSTIGGPNEAQYFGPGTRLLVL.

As for this clonotype: One junction end disagrees with the germline gene, perhaps due to a read error. The rearrangement links TRBV11-1 to TRBJ2-4; 13 bases line up with TRBD2. The CDR3 has 16 residues. Germline CDR1 and CDR2: SGHAT and FQDESV (reference sequence). The CDR3 here is CASSHTSGRAKSIQYF. In DNA, the CDR3 is TGTGCCAGCAGCCACACTAGCGGGAGGGCCAAAAGCATTCAGTACTTC.

This clonotype occurred once. The rearrangement uses TRBV20-1 and TRBJ1-2; D perhaps matches TRBD1 (5 bases). The V end lost 5 bases, the J end lost 10 bases, and 20 bases lay between the germline ends. CDR1 and CDR2 from the germline V gene are DFQATT and SNEGSKA (reference sequence). This CDR3 is 13 amino acids long. CDR3 region: CSAAPGTTHVYTF. The CDR3 region has the DNA TGCAGTGCTGCCCCTGGGACTACTCATGTCTACACCTTC.

With respect to this clonotype: At one end the junction does not follow the germline gene, possibly because of a read error. The chain joins TRBV11-3 to TRBJ2-7, with D possibly TRBD2 on 5 matching bases. The CDR3 spans 15 residues. Looked up from germline, CDR1 is SGHNT and CDR2 is YENEEA. The DNA for the CDR3 is TGTCCCAGCAGCTATCGGACTGGAACAACCTACGAGCAGTACTTC. Its protein product is CPSSYRTGTTYEQYF.